These 30 T cell receptor beta chains originate from one sample sequenced in a study of cytotoxic CD8 clonotypes in ibrutinib-treated CLL. TCRdb's table, derived via immunoSEQ multiplex PCR, lists solely in-frame clones and lacks some. Here the sample spans some 350,000 clones, 67% being singletons. The material was PBMCs, obtained after 36 months of ibrutinib treatment. These receptors all come from a human donor with chronic lymphocytic leukemia.

The genes are TRBV11-2 and TRBJ2-3; the match to TRBD2 covers 9 bases. Unmatched junction bases numbered 15, after V lost 4 bases and J lost 7 bases. This CDR3 comprises 17 residues. The germline V gene encodes CDR1 SGHAT and CDR2 FQNNGV. In DNA, the CDR3 is TGTGCCAGCAGCTCGATAGCGGGGGACCCCTCTGCCTATACGCAGTATTTT. It yields the protein CASSSIAGDPSAYTQYF.

The chain carries TRBV18 and TRBJ2-7; D could derive from TRBD1 or TRBD2 (6 bases each). The germline gives CDR1 KGHSH, CDR2 LQKENI. V was pared by 3 bases and J by 2 bases, with 14 bases between. The CDR3 length is 15 residues. The CDR3 sequence is CASSPPRGHAYEQYF. The CDR3 DNA reads TGTGCCAGCTCACCCCCACGGGGGCACGCCTACGAGCAGTACTTC.

The chain joins TRBV2 to TRBJ1-1; D is possibly TRBD1 (5 bases). Per the germline V gene, CDR1 is SNHLY and CDR2 is FYNNEI. V lost 8 bases and J lost 6, with 16 bases in between. The CDR3 is made up of 13 amino acids. In DNA, the CDR3 is TGTGCCAGCGTCTCTCCCCGGGGACCTGAAGCTTTCTTT. Translating gives CASVSPRGPEAFF.

The chain combines TRBV19 with TRBJ2-5; perhaps TRBD1 as D (5 bases). V dropped 5 bases and J dropped 9 bases, with 13 bases sitting between them. This CDR3 comprises 12 residues. Germline lookup yields CDR1 LNHDA and CDR2 SQIVND (reference sequence). The CDR3 sequence is CASSLSAGSQYF. CDR3 nucleotides: TGTGCCAGTAGTCTATCGGCAGGGTCCCAGTACTTC.

The chain links TRBV7-2 to TRBJ2-3; 9 nucleotides align to TRBD2. V dropped 7 bases and J dropped 7; count of bases not matched to a gene: 9. The CDR3 spans 14 residues. CDR1 SGHTA and CDR2 FQGNSA come from the germline V gene. The CDR3, as DNA: TGTGCCAGCACCCGTGGGCTAGCGGGAAATACGCAGTATTTT. Encoded protein: CASTRGLAGNTQYF.

The chain uses TRBV10-3 and TRBJ2-7; D call uncertain. CDR1 ENHRY and CDR2 SYGVKD come from the germline V gene. CDR3 length: 12 residues. The ends were cut back, 1 base at V and 6 bases at J, with 7 bases in the middle. CDR3 residues: CAISELTTEQYF. CDR3 nucleotide sequence: TGTGCCATCAGTGAGTTAACGACCGAGCAGTACTTC.

The chain uses TRBV5-6 and TRBJ2-4, with 9 nucleotides matching TRBD1. The CDR3 consists of 18 residues. J was trimmed by 3 bases and V by 2 bases; bases with no gene match: 12. Germline CDR1 is SGHDT and CDR2 is YYEEEE. CDR3 nucleotide sequence: TGTGCCAGCAGCTTTCCGGGACAGGGACTGATCGGCAAAAACATTCAGTACTTC. As protein: CASSFPGQGLIGKNIQYF.

V gene TRBV18 combines with J gene TRBJ2-5; D is undetermined. The CDR3 has 16 amino acids. V shed 3 bases and J shed 0 bases, with 14 bases lying between them. Germline CDR1 KGHSH, CDR2 LQKENI. CDR3 nucleotide sequence: TGTGCCAGCTCACCCGCGATCGGCGGCAACCAAGAGACCCAGTACTTC. Translation gives CASSPAIGGNQETQYF.

This chain links TRBV27 with TRBJ2-1; D gene uncertain. CDR3 length equals 15 residues. Deletions cut 2 bases from V and 0 bases from J, with 8 bases between. Germline V gene sequence: CDR1 MNHEY, CDR2 SMNVEV (reference sequence). The DNA of the CDR3 is TGTGCCAGCAGTTTAGCGGTAAGCTCCTACAATGAGCAGTTCTTC. Its translation is CASSLAVSSYNEQFF.

The chain is built from TRBV9 and TRBJ2-1; 11 positions agree with TRBD2. CDR1 is SGDLS and CDR2 is YYNGEE in the germline V gene. There are 15 residues in the CDR3. The junction had 3 bases not matched to a gene; V was cut back by 3 bases and J by 4 bases. Written as DNA, the CDR3 is TGTGCCAGCAGCGGTAGCGGGAGGGTTTACAATGAGCAGTTCTTC. It specifies CASSGSGRVYNEQFF.

The rearrangement joins TRBV11-2 to TRBJ2-7, with D perhaps TRBD2 (6 bases). V dropped 5 bases and J dropped 4 bases, with 9 bases sitting between them. The CDR3 is 12 residues long. CDR1 and CDR2 from the germline V gene are SGHAT and FQNNGV. The CDR3 region is CASSIGGYEQYF. Written as DNA, the CDR3 is TGTGCCAGCAGCATCGGGGGTTACGAGCAGTACTTC. The full variable domain, completed using reference TRBV11-2 and TRBJ2-7, is EAGVAQSPRYKIIEKRQSVAFWCNPISGHATLYWYQQILGQGPKLLIQFQNNGVVDDSQLPKDRFSAERLKGVDSTLKIQPAKLEDSAVYLCASSIGGYEQYFGPGTRLTVT.

This clone occurred a few times. This chain joins TRBV27 and TRBJ1-1; D unresolved. Germline CDR1 and CDR2: MNHEY and SMNVEV (reference sequence). The length of the CDR3 is 14 residues. Trimming stripped 3 bases from V and 6 bases from J, with 14 bases between. The CDR3 region has the DNA TGTGCCAGCAGTTTTCGAGGGAGTATCGCTGAAGCTTTCTTT. It codes for CASSFRGSIAEAFF.

The chain combines TRBV19 with TRBJ2-5; D is possibly TRBD1 (5 bases). The CDR3 extends over 13 amino acids. Germline V gene lookup returns CDR1 LNHDA and CDR2 SQIVND (reference sequence). Trimming removed 5 bases at V and 4 bases at J, with 11 bases between. This CDR3 reads CASSQGTRETQYF. CDR3 in DNA: TGTGCCAGTAGTCAGGGTACGAGAGAGACCCAGTACTTC.

The rearrangement joins TRBV19 to TRBJ2-1, with a tentative D call TRBD1 (7 bases). V lost 3 bases and J 0 bases, leaving 21 bases between the germline ends. From germline, CDR1 is LNHDA and CDR2 SQIVND (reference sequence). The CDR3 consists of 19 residues. CDR3 sequence reads: CASSMTGFFVGSSYNEQFF. The DNA for the CDR3 is TGTGCCAGTAGTATGACAGGGTTCTTCGTCGGGAGCTCCTACAATGAGCAGTTCTTC.

This clone was counted only a few times. The chain couples TRBV20-1 to TRBJ2-3; D is uncertain. The length of the CDR3 is 11 residues. V gave up 8 bases and J gave up 4 bases, with 10 bases separating them. The germline gives CDR1 DFQATT, CDR2 SNEGSKA (reference sequence). DNA for the CDR3: TGCAGTCCAAGGATCGCAGATACGCAGTATTTT. This gives the protein CSPRIADTQYF.

This clone was recorded a few times. The V gene is TRBV7-9, the J gene TRBJ1-6; tentative D call: TRBD1 (5 bases). The CDR3 sequence is 17 residues long. The germline V and J ends were trimmed by 1 base and 4 bases, with 14 bases remaining between them. Germline CDR1 is SEHNR and CDR2 is FQNEAQ (reference sequence). CDR3 region: CASSLGLSGGYNSPLHF. Written as DNA, the CDR3 is TGTGCCAGCAGCTTAGGTCTATCCGGGGGATATAATTCACCCCTCCACTTT.

This rearrangement joins TRBV19 to TRBJ1-6, with TRBD1 matching 7 bases. J gave up 7 bases and V 9 bases, and 9 bases lay outside the gene matches. The CDR3 length is 14 residues. From germline, CDR1 is LNHDA and CDR2 SQIVND (reference sequence). The CDR3 bases are TGTGCCAGCAAAAACAGGGGTTGGAATTCACCCCTCCACTTT. Its translation is CASKNRGWNSPLHF.

The CDR3 DNA reads as TGTGCCATCAGTGAGCCGGGACTATCTGTAGAGACCCAGTACTTC. This codes for CAISEPGLSVETQYF. The chain has TRBV10-3 and TRBJ2-5; 7 nucleotides match TRBD2. After removal of 2 bases from V and 4 bases from J, the junction contained 7 bases not matched to a gene. From germline, CDR1 is ENHRY and CDR2 SYGVKD. CDR3 length: 15 residues.

A few counts support this clone. The J gene is TRBJ2-7, the V gene TRBV18; D gene uncertain. Germline loops: CDR1 KGHSH, CDR2 LQKENI. The V gene lost 3 bases and the J gene lost 7 bases, with 16 bases spanning the gap. The CDR3 is 14 amino acids. The CDR3 protein is CASSPRTGVPEQYF. The CDR3 DNA reads TGTGCCAGCTCACCCCGGACCGGCGTCCCGGAGCAGTACTTC.

The genes are TRBV9 and TRBJ2-7; 9 bases are shared with TRBD1. From germline, CDR1 is SGDLS and CDR2 YYNGEE. Unmatched junction bases numbered 9, after V lost 0 bases and J lost 2 bases. This CDR3 comprises 17 residues. The DNA of the CDR3 is TGTGCCAGCAGCGTAGTAGAGGTCCGGGACAGGGCCTACGAGCAGTACTTC. The encoded protein is CASSVVEVRDRAYEQYF.

The chain couples TRBV5-1 to TRBJ1-2; no firm D call. CDR1 is SGHRS and CDR2 is YFSETQ in the germline V gene. The CDR3 has 18 amino acids. With 2 bases removed from V and 2 bases from J, the gap between germline ends came to 22 bases. The CDR3 reads CASSLKGPGDLLNYGYTF. CDR3 sequence (DNA): TGCGCCAGCAGCTTAAAAGGGCCCGGGGATCTATTGAACTATGGCTACACCTTC.

This clone was seen more than once but under ten times. This rearrangement joins TRBV7-9 to TRBJ2-7; D is unclear. CDR3 length: 12 amino acids. V lost 6 bases and J 4 bases, leaving 10 bases between the germline ends. Germline CDR1 is SEHNR and CDR2 is FQNEAQ (reference sequence). CDR3 protein: CASSYTGYEQYF. The CDR3, as DNA: TGTGCCAGCAGTTATACTGGTTACGAGCAGTACTTC.

In its sample, this clone was seen a few times. V gene TRBV15 combines with J gene TRBJ2-7; 10 positions agree with TRBD1. The CDR3 is 15 residues long. Germline CDR1 LNHNV, CDR2 YYDKDF (reference sequence). The ends lost 2 bases at V and 5 bases at J; junction bases unmatched: 6. CDR3 loop: CATSRQRQGANEQYF. The DNA for the CDR3 is TGTGCCACCAGCAGACAACGACAGGGGGCCAACGAGCAGTACTTC.

The chain recombines TRBV18 with TRBJ1-4; TRBD1 aligns across 9 bases. The CDR3 has 15 amino acids. CDR1 is KGHSH and CDR2 is LQKENI in the germline V gene. V dropped 0 bases and J dropped 8; count of bases not matched to a gene: 4. The DNA for the CDR3 is TGTGCCAGCTCACCACCGGGACAGGGAGGGGAAAAACTGTTTTTT. Amino acid sequence: CASSPPGQGGEKLFF.

The rearrangement links TRBV7-9 to TRBJ1-5; D is perhaps TRBD1 (5 bases). Germline V gives CDR1 SEHNR, CDR2 FQNEAQ (reference sequence). CDR3 length: 17 residues. Trimming cost V 7 bases and J 2 bases, with 21 bases left between them. For the CDR3, the DNA is TGTGCCAGCAAACCTGGCCACCCCAGGGTGCGCAATCAGCCCCAGCATTTT. This sequence encodes CASKPGHPRVRNQPQHF.

The sample holds a few counts of this clone. This chain joins TRBV7-3 and TRBJ2-6; 7 nucleotides line up with TRBD1. Germline CDR1 SGHTA, CDR2 FQGTGA. CDR3 length: 16 amino acids. V was clipped by 5 bases and J by 2 bases; unmatched bases: 6. This CDR3 reads CASSPYRGTGANVLTF. The CDR3 nucleotides read TGTGCCAGCAGCCCATACAGGGGAACTGGGGCCAACGTCCTGACTTTC.

This clone was seen a handful of times. The V and J genes are TRBV4-1 and TRBJ1-2; perhaps TRBD1 as D (5 bases). Between the trimmed V and J ends, which lost 4 bases and 2 bases, there was a span of 17 bases. The CDR3 contains 16 residues. Germline V gene sequence: CDR1 MGHRA, CDR2 YSYEKL. The CDR3 protein is CASSPSEGFTNYGYTF. CDR3 DNA: TGCGCCAGCAGCCCGTCAGAGGGGTTCACAAACTATGGCTACACCTTC.

The V gene is TRBV7-6, the J gene TRBJ2-3; 7 bases line up with TRBD2. The germline V gene has CDR1 SGHVS and CDR2 FNYEAQ. The CDR3 is made up of 15 amino acids. Trimming took 2 bases from V and 0 from J; bases not matched to a gene: 2. CDR3 DNA sequence: TGTGCCAGCAGCTTAACCGGGGGGAGCACAGATACGCAGTATTTT. This sequence encodes CASSLTGGSTDTQYF. Based on the CDR3 plus reference TRBV7-6 and TRBJ2-3, the full variable domain is GAGVSQSPRYKVTKRGQDVALRCDPISGHVSLYWYRQALGQGPEFLTYFNYEAQQDKSGLPNDRFSAERPEGSISTLTIQRTEQRDSAMYRCASSLTGGSTDTQYFGPGTRLTVL.

CDR3 residues: CASSLRDGYTF. In DNA form, the CDR3 reads TGTGCCAGCAGCCTCAGGGATGGCTACACCTTC. This chain uses TRBV2 with TRBJ1-2; D perhaps matches TRBD1 (5 bases). There are 11 residues in the CDR3. The V and J ends lost 6 bases and 6 bases respectively, with 8 bases between them. Germline CDR1 is SNHLY and CDR2 is FYNNEI.

The chain links TRBV7-6 to TRBJ2-7, with 9 bases identical to TRBD1. From germline, CDR1 is SGHVS and CDR2 FNYEAQ. V was clipped by 3 bases and J by 2 bases; unmatched bases: 8. This CDR3 spans 16 amino acids. The CDR3 region is CASSFGTGKVTYEQYF. CDR3 sequence (DNA): TGTGCCAGCAGCTTCGGGACAGGGAAGGTAACCTACGAGCAGTACTTC.